Presented here are 12 T cell receptor beta chains from one specimen sequenced in a study of T cell responses to AZD1222 COVID-19 vaccine. Clones were sequenced by immunoSEQ multiplex PCR, and TCRdb holds only the in-frame ones, with some missing. The sample holds 110,000 to 150,000 clones, about 91% seen once. Sequenced material: peripheral blood, taken on day 0 of AZD1222 vaccination. The origin of the receptors is an adult in good health.

The chain has TRBV5-1 and TRBJ2-2, with TRBD2 matching 8 bases. The CDR3 consists of 14 residues. In germline, CDR1 is SGHRS, CDR2 YFSETQ. This CDR3 reads CATKAGEVTGELFF. The CDR3 DNA reads as TGCGCTACCAAAGCGGGAGAGGTCACCGGGGAGCTGTTTTTT. The complete variable domain, with remaining parts taken from reference TRBV5-1 and TRBJ2-2, reads KAGVTQTPRYLIKTRGQQVTLSCSPISGHRSVSWYQQTPGQGLQFLFEYFSETQRNKGNFPGRFSGRQFSNSRSEMNVSTLELGDSALYLCATKAGEVTGELFFGEGSRLTVL.

This chain uses TRBV3-1 (or the pseudogene TRBV3-2) with TRBJ1-2; maybe TRBD1 (6 bases). V lost 4 bases and J lost 0, with 15 bases in between. There are 16 residues in the CDR3. Germline V gene lookup returns CDR1 LGHDT and CDR2 YNNKEL (reference sequence). CDR3 amino acids: CASSPMGGAANYGYTF. Written as DNA, the CDR3 is TGTGCCAGCAGCCCAATGGGGGGGGCAGCTAACTATGGCTACACCTTC.

The chain combines TRBV14 with TRBJ2-7; no definite D call. The CDR3 sequence is 13 residues long. Looked up from germline, CDR1 is SGHDN and CDR2 is FVKESK. With 2 bases removed from V and 5 bases from J, the gap between germline ends came to 10 bases. The CDR3 sequence: CASSQWVRDEQYF. CDR3 nucleotides: TGTGCCAGCAGCCAATGGGTTCGCGACGAGCAGTACTTC.

On this clone: Distinct nucleotide sequences in the sample also encode this CDR3. The gene calls are TRBV2 and TRBJ1-2, with a weak D call TRBD1 (5 bases). The V end lost 10 bases, the J end lost 8 bases, and 14 bases lay between the germline ends. The germline gives CDR1 SNHLY, CDR2 FYNNEI. This CDR3 has 11 residues. The CDR3 sequence: CAIGTGGGYTF. CDR3 DNA sequence: TGTGCCATCGGTACAGGAGGCGGCTACACCTTC.

This clone was recorded only once. This sequence joins TRBV5-1 and TRBJ1-2; TRBD1 matches 8 bases. The V segment lost 3 bases and the J segment 8 bases; nucleotides outside the gene matches: 9. The CDR3 contains 14 residues. Germline V gives CDR1 SGHRS, CDR2 YFSETQ. CDR3 nucleotide sequence: TGCGCCAGCAGCTCCGCCGACAGGGGCTGGGGCTACACCTTC. Amino acids: CASSSADRGWGYTF. The full variable domain, with the rest looked up from reference TRBV5-1 and TRBJ1-2, is KAGVTQTPRYLIKTRGQQVTLSCSPISGHRSVSWYQQTPGQGLQFLFEYFSETQRNKGNFPGRFSGRQFSNSRSEMNVSTLELGDSALYLCASSSADRGWGYTFGSGTRLTVV.

The rearrangement joins TRBV16 to TRBJ2-2, with 8 bases aligning to TRBD1. The CDR3 extends over 15 amino acids. The germline CDR1 and CDR2 sequences are KGHSY and FQNENV. V lost 5 bases to trimming and J lost 3 bases; unmatched junction nucleotides: 5. The CDR3 is CASSTTGVDTGELFF. CDR3 bases: TGTGCCAGCAGCACGACAGGGGTCGACACCGGGGAGCTGTTTTTT. Variable domain in full (rest from reference TRBV16 and TRBJ2-2): GEEVAQTPKHLVRGEGQKAKLYCAPIKGHSYVFWYQQVLKNEFKFLISFQNENVFDETGMPKERFSAKCLPNSPCSLEIQATKLEDSAVYFCASSTTGVDTGELFFGEGSRLTVL.

The rearrangement uses TRBV6-5 and TRBJ2-1; D not certain. The CDR3 totals 13 residues. V lost 8 bases to trimming and J lost 6 bases, with 14 bases between them. Looked up from germline, CDR1 is MNHEY and CDR2 is SVGAGI. CDR3 sequence reads: CASGPRWGNEQFF. CDR3 coding DNA: TGTGCCAGCGGACCCCGGTGGGGCAATGAGCAGTTCTTC.

V and J are TRBV6-2 or TRBV6-3 and TRBJ2-1, with 9 nucleotides matching TRBD2. Germline assignment: CDR1 MNHEY and CDR2 SVGEGT. This CDR3 spans 17 amino acids. The V gene end was trimmed by 5 bases and the J gene end by 8 bases; junction bases not matched to a gene: 16. In DNA form, the CDR3 reads TGTGCCAGCAGTCCCCTCCCGTGGGCGGGAGGGCTCTATGAGCAGTTCTTC. It translates to CASSPLPWAGGLYEQFF.

This clone was seen a single time. The CDR3 loop reads CASTVNTGELFF. CDR3 coding DNA: TGTGCCAGCACTGTGAACACCGGGGAGCTGTTTTTT. V gene TRBV14 combines with J gene TRBJ2-2, with D uncertain. This CDR3 spans 12 amino acids. Trimming removed 7 bases from V and 1 base from J, with 4 bases in between. Germline V gene sequence: CDR1 SGHDN, CDR2 FVKESK.

The chain uses TRBV25-1 and TRBJ2-3, with D perhaps TRBD1 (6 bases). The germline V and J ends were trimmed by 5 bases and 6 bases, with 6 bases remaining between them. Germline CDR1 and CDR2: MGHDK and SYGVNS. The CDR3 has 11 residues. DNA for the CDR3: TGTGCCAGCAGTACAGGGGATACGCAGTATTTT. Residues: CASSTGDTQYF.

The V call is TRBV28, the J call TRBJ2-2; 16 positions agree with TRBD2. Germline loops: CDR1 MDHEN, CDR2 SYDVKM. V gave up 4 bases and J gave up 7 bases; unmatched junction bases: 6. This CDR3 spans 17 amino acids. The CDR3 sequence: CASSWGLAGGPGGELFF. CDR3 DNA: TGTGCCAGCAGTTGGGGACTAGCGGGAGGGCCCGGCGGGGAGCTGTTTTTT.

This chain links TRBV27 with TRBJ2-7; TRBD2 agrees at 7 bases. The V gene end was trimmed by 6 bases and the J gene end by 2 bases; junction bases not matched to a gene: 13. The CDR3 covers 16 residues. Looked up from germline, CDR1 is MNHEY and CDR2 is SMNVEV (reference sequence). The DNA for the CDR3 is TGTGCCAGCAGCTTGGCCCGGGCTAGCGGAACCTACGAGCAGTACTTC. It codes for CASSLARASGTYEQYF.